This T cell receptor beta chain was sequenced during a study of T cells after yellow fever vaccination. Study findings and constraints: The booster response re-showed most primary clones: approximately 95% CD4, over 80% CD8. Some clonotypes were seen in both the CD4 and the CD8 compartments. These made up a small share and likely arose from convergent recombination. The study noted that FACS-sorted repertoires could contain abundant clonotypes contaminating from the bulk population.

Template switching by 5'RACE produced TCR cDNA, adding a universal primer site and UMIs. TCRdb reprocessed the 5' RACE reads with MiXCR, giving one entry per CDR3 protein. The table has about 500,000 distinct CDR3 sequences, around a sixth seen once. Concerning this clonotype: Its antigen is unknown.

J lost 4 bases, V lost 2 bases, and 4 bases had no gene match. Looked up from germline, CDR1 is SGHRS and CDR2 is YFSETQ. The CDR3 contains 14 residues. The chain carries TRBV5-1 and TRBJ2-5; 8 bases are a match to TRBD1. The starting material was PBMCs, obtained less than 6 days after the first yellow fever vaccination. The receptor was derived from a young man who received the YFV17D yellow fever vaccine. This CDR3 reads CASSFAGTGETQYF. CDR3 in DNA: TGCGCCAGCAGCTTTGCCGGGACAGGAGAGACCCAGTACTTC.